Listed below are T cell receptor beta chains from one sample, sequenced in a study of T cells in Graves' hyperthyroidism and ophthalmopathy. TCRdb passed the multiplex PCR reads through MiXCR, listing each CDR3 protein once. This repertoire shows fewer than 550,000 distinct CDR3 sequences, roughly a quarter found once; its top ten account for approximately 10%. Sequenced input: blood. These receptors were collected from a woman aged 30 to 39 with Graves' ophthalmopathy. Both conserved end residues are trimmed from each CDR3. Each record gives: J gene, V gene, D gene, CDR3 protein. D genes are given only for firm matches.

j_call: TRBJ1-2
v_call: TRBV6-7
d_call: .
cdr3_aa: ASSYERVAGYT

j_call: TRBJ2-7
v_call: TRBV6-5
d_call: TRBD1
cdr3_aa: ASSYSQGAYEQY

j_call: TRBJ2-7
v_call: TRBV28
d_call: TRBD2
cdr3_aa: ASSEGLAGAKGSYEQY

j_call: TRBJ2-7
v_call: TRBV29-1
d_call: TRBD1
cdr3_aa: SVSGTAGTYEQY

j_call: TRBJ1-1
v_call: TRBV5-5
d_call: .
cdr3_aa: ASSLFGEGTEAF

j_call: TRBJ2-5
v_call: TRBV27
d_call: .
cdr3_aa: ASGAETQY

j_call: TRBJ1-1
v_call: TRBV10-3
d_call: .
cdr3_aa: AISESSGGTEAF

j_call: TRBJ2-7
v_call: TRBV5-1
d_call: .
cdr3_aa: ASSLVGASHPY

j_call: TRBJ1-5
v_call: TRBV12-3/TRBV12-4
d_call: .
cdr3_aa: ASSFVGQPQH

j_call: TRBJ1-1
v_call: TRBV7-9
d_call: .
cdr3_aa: ASSLASTEAF

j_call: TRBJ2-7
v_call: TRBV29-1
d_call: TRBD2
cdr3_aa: SVTSGSYEQY

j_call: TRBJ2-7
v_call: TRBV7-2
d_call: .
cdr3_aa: ASQLIGTGPYEQY

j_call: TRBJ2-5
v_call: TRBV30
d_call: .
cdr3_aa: ACIGETQY

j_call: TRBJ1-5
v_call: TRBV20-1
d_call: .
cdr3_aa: SAREGAGNQPQH

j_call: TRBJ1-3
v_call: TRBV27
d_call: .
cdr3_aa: ASSSDYGNTIY

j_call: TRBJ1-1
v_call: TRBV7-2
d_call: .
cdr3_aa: ASSLASPMDYGAF

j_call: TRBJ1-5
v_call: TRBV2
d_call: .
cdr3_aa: ASSESLVNQPQH

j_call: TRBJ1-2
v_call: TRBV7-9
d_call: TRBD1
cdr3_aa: ASSLPYDRDYT

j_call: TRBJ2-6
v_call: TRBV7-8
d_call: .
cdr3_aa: ASSLAEVTSGANVLT

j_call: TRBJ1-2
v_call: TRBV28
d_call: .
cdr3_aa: ASHGGYGYT

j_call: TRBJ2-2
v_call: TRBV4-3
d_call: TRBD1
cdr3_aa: ASSHPPGQGNTGELF

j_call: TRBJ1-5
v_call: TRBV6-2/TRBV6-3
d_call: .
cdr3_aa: ASSLNYNQPQH

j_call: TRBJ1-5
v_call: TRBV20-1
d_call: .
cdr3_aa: SAGSGSNQPQH